The present entry profiles one TCR beta chain with its context. What it recognizes is unknown. Ex vivo total memory CD4+ cells were sequenced at deep level. TCRdb keeps only in-frame clones here, not all; method: immunoSEQ multiplex PCR. The sample has about 25,000 clones, about 82% seen once. The data were obtained in a study of human CD4 T cells and Enterobacteriaceae. Overall study findings and caveats: In the top 5%: about 55% of the 19 and about 65% of the roughly 34 cross-reactive clonotypes. Ex vivo clonotype reactivity was inferred only by sequence matching.

The CDR3 is 14 residues long. Germline V gene lookup returns CDR1 GTSNPN and CDR2 SVGIG (reference sequence). V shed 0 bases and J shed 4 bases, with 10 bases lying between them. The memory gate held CD4+ cells that were not CD45RA+CCR7+CD95- naive cells, over 98% pure. Sorted cells lacked CD8+, CD14+, CD16+, CD56+, CD19+ and CD25-bright cells. Sequenced input: memory CD4+ T cells from blood. The rearrangement uses TRBV30 and TRBJ1-3; D is uncertain. The source is a human donor in good health. The CDR3 protein is CAWSVKGSGNTIYF. The DNA of the CDR3 is TGTGCCTGGAGTGTGAAGGGCTCGGGAAACACCATATATTTT.